Described below is a single TCR beta chain sequence and its context. Its antigen is unknown. Treatment meaning: oral pan-JAK inhibitor, 5-10 mg twice daily. In alopecia areata patients, both lesional scalp punch biopsies and peripheral blood were collected. The record originates from a study of CD8+ T cells in alopecia areata. Study context: Tofacitinib lasted 6 to 18 months, then 6 months off drug. The study, taken as a whole, reports: Affected lesional scalp, above all in alopecia totalis/universalis, was more clonal than normal scalp.

This CDR3 spans 13 amino acids. Germline CDR1 and CDR2: SGHDN and FVKESK. Trimming pared 5 bases from V and 2 bases from J, leaving 8 bases between. RNA extraction was followed by reverse transcription into cDNA, which acted as the sequencing template. The repertoire was sequenced with immunoSEQ multiplex PCR; TCRdb's copy has only in-frame clones and lacks some. The sample contains about 190,000 clones, 60% to 70% of which appear only once. The chain employs TRBV14 and TRBJ2-3; D perhaps matches TRBD1 (5 bases). The TCR was taken from a human donor with alopecia areata. The specimen comprised CD4+ T cells sorted from blood, sampled at week 4, from a patient treated with tofacitinib. CDR3: CASSSDTTDTQYF. The CDR3 DNA follows: TGTGCCAGCAGCTCGGACACCACAGATACGCAGTATTTT.